This T cell receptor beta chain was profiled in a study of OX40 agonist ivuxolimab in advanced cancers. The assay was immunoSEQ multiplex PCR, and TCRdb's table has in-frame clones only and misses some. The sample has 95,000 to 120,000 clones, 91% seen once. This clone was detected once. Other DNA sequences within the sample encode an identical CDR3. The TCR comes from an adult with an advanced solid tumor such as melanoma, head and neck, liver or kidney cancer. The material was CD4+ or CD8+ T cells sorted from blood, obtained in a trial of the OX40 agonist ivuxolimab.

The CDR3 loop is CASSERLLAGGWGAGELFF. As DNA, the CDR3 is TGTGCCAGCAGTGAACGGCTCCTAGCGGGAGGGTGGGGGGCCGGGGAGCTGTTTTTT. The chain couples TRBV2 to TRBJ2-2; 12 bases agree with TRBD2. Germline V gene sequence: CDR1 SNHLY, CDR2 FYNNEI. Trimming at V came to 2 bases and at J to 6 bases, leaving 13 bases not matched to a gene. CDR3 length: 19 residues.